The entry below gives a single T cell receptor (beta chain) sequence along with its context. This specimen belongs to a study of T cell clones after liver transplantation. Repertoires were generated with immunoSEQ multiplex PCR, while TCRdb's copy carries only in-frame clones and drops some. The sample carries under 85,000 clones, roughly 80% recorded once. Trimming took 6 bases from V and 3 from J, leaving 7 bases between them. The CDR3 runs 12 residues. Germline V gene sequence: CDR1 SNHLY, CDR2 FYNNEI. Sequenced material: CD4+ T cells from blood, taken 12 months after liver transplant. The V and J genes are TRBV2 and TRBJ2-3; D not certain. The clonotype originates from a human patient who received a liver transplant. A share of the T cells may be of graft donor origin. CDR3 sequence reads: CASRFNTDTQYF. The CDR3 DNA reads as TGTGCCAGCAGGTTCAATACAGATACGCAGTATTTT. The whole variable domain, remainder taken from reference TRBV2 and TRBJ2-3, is EPEVTQTPSHQVTQMGQEVILRCVPISNHLYFYWYRQILGQKVEFLVSFYNNEISEKSEIFDDQFSVERPDGSNFTLKIRSTKLEDSAMYFCASRFNTDTQYFGPGTRLTVL.